The 9 T cell receptor beta chains below come from one sample, sequenced in a study of PD-1 blockade in classical Hodgkin lymphoma. The method was immunoSEQ multiplex PCR; TCRdb's version includes in-frame clones alone and lacks a portion of them. Of roughly 30,000 clones in the sample, around 84% were seen once. Indicated time point: cycle 4 day 1 (C4D1), after about 6 weeks of nivolumab. Each patient experienced a relapse that followed autologous stem cell transplantation, and brentuximab vedotin exposure varied. Magnetic negative selection was used to purify CD4+ T cells from PBMCs that had been thawed. Sequencing was performed on CD4+ T cells from blood, taken before the fourth cycle of nivolumab. The receptors originated from a human donor with classical Hodgkin lymphoma.

The chain carries TRBV5-1 and TRBJ2-2; 9 positions agree with TRBD2. J gave up 1 base and V 3 bases, and 7 bases lay outside the gene matches. Germline V CDR1 and CDR2: SGHRS, YFSETQ. The CDR3 length is 17 residues. The DNA of the CDR3 is TGCGCCAGCAGCTCTCCCCGCGGGGGGGAGAACACCGGGGAGCTGTTTTTT. It yields the protein CASSSPRGGENTGELFF.

The chain combines TRBV19 with TRBJ2-3, with 8 bases lining up with TRBD2. The germline CDR1 and CDR2 sequences are LNHDA and SQIVND (reference sequence). Trimming took 4 bases from V and 5 from J; bases not matched to a gene: 17. There are 18 residues in the CDR3. DNA for the CDR3: TGTGCCAGTAGTACCCCTCGGGCGGGGGGCCTTCTAATAGATACGCAGTATTTT. Translation gives CASSTPRAGGLLIDTQYF. Combining the CDR3 with reference TRBV19 and TRBJ2-3 gives the whole variable domain DGGITQSPKYLFRKEGQNVTLSCEQNLNHDAMYWYRQDPGQGLRLIYYSQIVNDFQKGDIAEGYSVSREKKESFPLTVTSAQKNPTAFYLCASSTPRAGGLLIDTQYFGPGTRLTVL.

This chain uses TRBV30 with TRBJ2-3, with a tentative D call TRBD2 (6 bases). With 0 bases removed from V and 3 bases from J, the gap between germline ends came to 19 bases. CDR1 is GTSNPN, CDR2 SVGIG, per germline (reference sequence). The CDR3 has 17 residues. The CDR3 here is CAWSVTRLVGETDTQYF. The CDR3 DNA is TGTGCCTGGAGTGTAACCCGACTAGTGGGTGAAACAGATACGCAGTATTTT.

V and J are TRBV19 and TRBJ1-5, with D maybe TRBD1 (5 bases). Germline CDR1 is LNHDA and CDR2 is SQIVND (reference sequence). This CDR3 has 16 amino acids. The V and J ends lost 6 bases and 6 bases respectively, with 21 bases between them. The DNA for the CDR3 is TGTGCCAGTAGCTCTCCTCGGAGGGGATCGGGTCAGCCCCAGCATTTT. This codes for CASSSPRRGSGQPQHF.

A word on this clone: This sample also contains other DNA sequences that code for the same CDR3. This chain uses TRBV4-1 with TRBJ1-4; 9 positions agree with TRBD1. The ends lost 0 bases at V and 7 bases at J; junction bases unmatched: 3. The CDR3 runs 15 residues. CDR1 and CDR2 (germline): MGHRA, YSYEKL. Here the CDR3 DNA reads TGCGCCAGCAGCCAAGACGGGACAGGGAGTGAAAAACTGTTTTTT. Amino acids: CASSQDGTGSEKLFF.

The rearrangement links TRBV30 to TRBJ2-1; D is possibly TRBD2 (5 bases). This CDR3 region has 14 residues. Trimming pared 3 bases from V and 4 bases from J, leaving 13 bases between. The germline CDR1 and CDR2 sequences are GTSNPN and SVGIG (reference sequence). CDR3 loop: CAWSRGLAYNEQFF. The CDR3 region has the DNA TGTGCCTGGAGCAGAGGGCTCGCATACAATGAGCAGTTCTTC. Complete variable domain (other parts from reference TRBV30 and TRBJ2-1): SQTIHQWPATLVQPVGSPLSLECTVEGTSNPNLYWYRQAAGRGLQLLFYSVGIGQISSEVPQNLSASRPQDRQFILSSKKLLLSDSGFYLCAWSRGLAYNEQFFGPGTRLTVL.

The V and J genes are TRBV7-9 and TRBJ1-5, with D possibly TRBD1 on 6 matching bases. The length of the CDR3 is 16 residues. Trimming pared 4 bases from V and 7 bases from J, leaving 20 bases between. Germline CDR1 is SEHNR and CDR2 is FQNEAQ (reference sequence). This CDR3 is CASSSIVAGVGQPQHF. The CDR3 bases are TGTGCCAGCAGCTCAATTGTTGCAGGGGTAGGACAGCCCCAGCATTTT.

The chain combines TRBV19 with TRBJ1-5, with D maybe TRBD1 (5 bases). Trimming pared 7 bases from V and 0 bases from J, leaving 19 bases between. Germline V gene lookup returns CDR1 LNHDA and CDR2 SQIVND (reference sequence). This CDR3 spans 17 amino acids. CDR3 nucleotides: TGTGCCAGTACTCCGGGACTTAAAGATTATAGCAATCAGCCCCAGCATTTT. It yields the protein CASTPGLKDYSNQPQHF. Supplemented by reference TRBV19 and TRBJ1-5, the full variable domain reads DGGITQSPKYLFRKEGQNVTLSCEQNLNHDAMYWYRQDPGQGLRLIYYSQIVNDFQKGDIAEGYSVSREKKESFPLTVTSAQKNPTAFYLCASTPGLKDYSNQPQHFGDGTRLSIL.

This chain connects TRBV7-2 to TRBJ2-3; no clear D. The CDR3 totals 16 residues. Germline CDR1 is SGHTA and CDR2 is FQGNSA. Trimming removed 1 base at V and 7 bases at J, with 18 bases between. The CDR3 here is CASSLVAARPSYTQYF. The CDR3 DNA is TGTGCCAGCAGCTTAGTCGCGGCAAGGCCCTCCTATACGCAGTATTTT.